The 10 T cell receptor beta chains presented below share a single source sample, sequenced in a study of blood T cells in healthy people across ages. A second PCR, run for about 7 to 11 cycles, used a sample-barcoded 5' primer plus a J-beta primer mix. Each CDR3 protein is one row after TCRdb ran MiXCR on the 5' RACE reads. The table has about 970,000 distinct CDR3 sequences, around 54% seen once; the top ten hold 20% to 25%. The material sequenced was blood. All receptors come from an older woman in good health.

This chain uses TRBV5-1 with TRBJ2-5; a weak D match, TRBD2 (6 bases). Germline CDR1 reads SGHRS; CDR2 reads YFSETQ. Trimming shortened V by 1 base and J by 1 base, and 11 bases separated the two germline ends. This CDR3 has 15 residues. CDR3 sequence: CASSLNGGTQETQYF. In DNA form, the CDR3 reads TGCGCCAGCAGCTTGAACGGGGGAACCCAAGAGACCCAGTACTTC.

The chain joins TRBV6-6 to TRBJ2-5; tentative D call: TRBD2 (5 bases). V lost 7 bases and J lost 5, with 14 bases in between. The CDR3 runs 13 residues. The germline CDR1 and CDR2 sequences are MNHNY and SVGAGI (reference sequence). CDR3 nucleotides: TGTGCCAGCACTCGAGGGAGCGAGGAGACCCAGTACTTC. This translates into CASTRGSEETQYF.

This clonotype was seen a few times. The chain couples TRBV9 to TRBJ2-1; D call uncertain. CDR1 SGDLS and CDR2 YYNGEE come from the germline V gene. CDR3 length equals 14 residues. The V end was cut by 0 bases, the J end by 2 bases, with 6 bases between. CDR3 sequence: CASSVAEAYNEQFF. The CDR3 nucleotides read TGTGCCAGCAGCGTAGCTGAAGCCTACAATGAGCAGTTCTTC.

The CDR3 region is CASRTRDRSSYNEQFF. In DNA, the CDR3 is TGTGCCAGCAGAACCAGGGACAGAAGCTCCTACAATGAGCAGTTCTTC. The chain carries TRBV6-6 and TRBJ2-1, with TRBD1 matching over 7 bases. The germline gives CDR1 MNHNY, CDR2 SVGAGI (reference sequence). With 6 bases clipped from V and 0 bases from J, the junction kept 8 bases outside the gene matches. The CDR3 has 16 residues.

This clonotype was counted between two and nine times. J is TRBJ1-5 and V is TRBV7-9; the D is unclear. This CDR3 comprises 15 residues. CDR1 is SEHNR, CDR2 FQNEAQ, per germline (reference sequence). Trimming pared 4 bases from V and 2 bases from J, leaving 12 bases between. For the CDR3, the DNA is TGTGCCAGCAGCTATGAGTTGACGGGCAATCAGCCCCAGCATTTT. This gives the protein CASSYELTGNQPQHF.

This clonotype appeared a few times. The CDR3 DNA sequence: TGTGCCAGCAGCCGATTAAGGGAGGATGGCTACACCTTC. Translating gives CASSRLREDGYTF. This chain uses TRBV7-9 with TRBJ1-2; D is ambiguous. The germline V gene has CDR1 SEHNR and CDR2 FQNEAQ (reference sequence). The germline V and J ends were trimmed by 5 bases and 6 bases, with 13 bases remaining between them. The CDR3 sequence is 13 residues long. Variable domain in full (rest from reference TRBV7-9 and TRBJ1-2): DTGVSQNPRHKITKRGQNVTFRCDPISEHNRLYWYRQTLGQGPEFLTYFQNEAQLEKSRLLSDRFSAERPKGSFSTLEIQRTEQGDSAMYLCASSRLREDGYTFGSGTRLTVV.

This chain links TRBV5-5 with TRBJ2-2, with D possibly being TRBD1 (5 bases). The CDR3 is 16 amino acids. Germline CDR1 is SGHKS and CDR2 is YYEKEE (reference sequence). Trimming pared 2 bases from V and 8 bases from J, leaving 19 bases between. The CDR3 DNA reads TGTGCCAGCAGCTTTGGGATCAGGGCGGCGTCTGGGGAGCTGTTTTTT. Translation: CASSFGIRAASGELFF. The full variable domain, its missing parts supplied by reference TRBV5-5 and TRBJ2-2, is DAGVTQSPTHLIKTRGQQVTLRCSPISGHKSVSWYQQVLGQGPQFIFQYYEKEERGRGNFPDRFSARQFPNYSSELNVNALLLGDSALYLCASSFGIRAASGELFFGEGSRLTVL.

The chain combines TRBV7-2 with TRBJ1-6; D gene uncertain. Germline CDR1 reads SGHTA; CDR2 reads FQGNSA. CDR3 length equals 15 residues. Trimming took off 1 base at V and 7 bases at J, with 11 bases between the two ends. The CDR3 coding sequence is TGTGCCAGCAGCTTAGTGCCAGGCAACAATTCACCCCTCCACTTT. Encoded protein: CASSLVPGNNSPLHF.

This rearrangement joins TRBV6-2 or TRBV6-3 to TRBJ2-7; 7 nucleotides align to TRBD2. The CDR3 contains 15 residues. The V segment lost 2 bases and the J segment 1 base; nucleotides outside the gene matches: 5. In germline, CDR1 is MNHEY, CDR2 SVGEGT. The CDR3 sequence is CASSYATGGSYEQYF. The CDR3 nucleotides are TGTGCCAGCAGTTACGCGACGGGAGGTTCCTACGAGCAGTACTTC.

The count of this clonotype is one. The V call is TRBV20-1, the J call TRBJ2-4, with 10 bases identical to TRBD2. The J call could be wrong; TRBJ2-7 is a better fit for the DNA end. The germline CDR1 and CDR2 sequences are DFQATT and SNEGSKA (reference sequence). This CDR3 region has 15 residues. The CDR3 bases are TGCAGTGCTAGGGAGACAGCGGGGGGGCGATACGAGCAGTACTTC. Residues: CSARETAGGRYEQYF.